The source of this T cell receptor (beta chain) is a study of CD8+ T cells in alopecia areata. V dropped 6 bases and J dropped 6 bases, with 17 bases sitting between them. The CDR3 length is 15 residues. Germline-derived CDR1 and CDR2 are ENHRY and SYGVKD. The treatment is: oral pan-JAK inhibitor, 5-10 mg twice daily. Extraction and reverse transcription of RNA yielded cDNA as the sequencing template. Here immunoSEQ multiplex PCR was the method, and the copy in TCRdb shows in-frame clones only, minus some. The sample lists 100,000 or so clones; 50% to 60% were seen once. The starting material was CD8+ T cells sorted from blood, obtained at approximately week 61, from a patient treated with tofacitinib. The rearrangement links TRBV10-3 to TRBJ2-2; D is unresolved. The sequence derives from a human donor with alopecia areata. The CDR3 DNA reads TGTGCCATCAGGGACGACCTGGGGTCCGCCGGGGAGCTGTTTTTT. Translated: CAIRDDLGSAGELFF.